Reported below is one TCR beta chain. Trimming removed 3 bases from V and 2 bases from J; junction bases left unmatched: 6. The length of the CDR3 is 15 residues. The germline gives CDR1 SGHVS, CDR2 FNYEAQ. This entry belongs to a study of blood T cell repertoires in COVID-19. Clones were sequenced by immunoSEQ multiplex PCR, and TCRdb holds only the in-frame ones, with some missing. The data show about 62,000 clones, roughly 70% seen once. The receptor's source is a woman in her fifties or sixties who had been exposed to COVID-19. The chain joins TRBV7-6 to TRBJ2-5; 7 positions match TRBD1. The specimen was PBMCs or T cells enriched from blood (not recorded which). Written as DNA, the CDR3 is TGTGCCAGCAGCTTTTACGGGACAGCGCAAGAGACCCAGTACTTC. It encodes CASSFYGTAQETQYF.